Below are 12 T cell receptor beta chains sequenced from a single sample in a study of blood T cell repertoires in COVID-19. Some clones are missing from TCRdb's copy, which holds only in-frame ones; the method was immunoSEQ multiplex PCR. The sample records 150,000 to 200,000 clones, roughly nine tenths being singletons. Sequencing used peripheral blood. The origin of the receptors is an older woman with COVID-19, enrolled during active disease.

The rearrangement links TRBV7-8 to TRBJ2-5, with TRBD2 matching 9 bases. The germline CDR1 and CDR2 sequences are SGHVS and FQNEAQ. The length of the CDR3 is 15 residues. The V and J ends lost 5 bases and 3 bases, in that order; junction bases with no gene match: 7. The CDR3 protein is CASSNYGLAKETQYF. The CDR3 DNA reads as TGTGCCAGCAGCAACTACGGACTAGCGAAAGAGACCCAGTACTTC. The variable domain in full, completed from reference TRBV7-8 and TRBJ2-5, reads GAGVSQSPRYKVAKRGQDVALRCDPISGHVSLFWYQQALGQGPEFLTYFQNEAQLDKSGLPSDRFFAERPEGSVSTLKIQRTQQEDSAVYLCASSNYGLAKETQYFGPGTRLLVL.

The chain has TRBV7-3 and TRBJ2-7, with 12 bases aligning to TRBD2. The V segment lost 0 bases and the J segment 0 bases; nucleotides outside the gene matches: 12. CDR3 length equals 20 residues. Germline V gene lookup returns CDR1 SGHTA and CDR2 FQGTGA. CDR3 protein: CASSLTKPGLAGLRSYEQYF. The CDR3 nucleotides are TGTGCCAGCAGCTTAACAAAACCGGGACTAGCGGGCCTCCGCTCCTACGAGCAGTACTTC.

The J gene is TRBJ2-7, the V gene TRBV19; TRBD1 agrees at 8 bases. The length of the CDR3 is 14 residues. J was trimmed by 6 bases and V by 5 bases; bases with no gene match: 9. CDR1 is LNHDA and CDR2 is SQIVND in the germline V gene (reference sequence). The chain's CDR3 is CASSLTDRGGEQYF. DNA for the CDR3: TGTGCCAGTAGTCTAACCGACAGGGGCGGCGAGCAGTACTTC. The whole variable domain, remainder taken from reference TRBV19 and TRBJ2-7, is DGGITQSPKYLFRKEGQNVTLSCEQNLNHDAMYWYRQDPGQGLRLIYYSQIVNDFQKGDIAEGYSVSREKKESFPLTVTSAQKNPTAFYLCASSLTDRGGEQYFGPGTRLTVT.

This clone was detected only a few times. V usage is TRBV18 and J usage is TRBJ2-7; TRBD2 aligns across 7 bases. The length of the CDR3 is 16 residues. Germline assignment: CDR1 KGHSH and CDR2 LQKENI. After removal of 3 bases from V and 5 bases from J, the junction contained 13 bases not matched to a gene. CDR3 nucleotide sequence: TGTGCCAGCTCACCCCCGGGCCGGGGAGGGTCCGACGAGCAGTACTTC. It translates to CASSPPGRGGSDEQYF.

On this clone: This same CDR3 is encoded by further DNA sequences in the sample. CDR3 protein: CASSLVGQGNTEAFF. DNA for the CDR3: TGTGCCAGCAGCTTAGTCGGCCAGGGGAACACTGAAGCTTTCTTT. V is TRBV7-9 and J is TRBJ1-1; possibly TRBD1 for D (5 bases). The CDR3 has 15 residues. The V end was cut by 1 base, the J end by 1 base, with 10 bases between. The germline gives CDR1 SEHNR, CDR2 FQNEAQ (reference sequence). The variable domain in full, with the rest retrieved from reference TRBV7-9 and TRBJ1-1, is DTGVSQNPRHKITKRGQNVTFRCDPISEHNRLYWYRQTLGQGPEFLTYFQNEAQLEKSRLLSDRFSAERPKGSFSTLEIQRTEQGDSAMYLCASSLVGQGNTEAFFGQGTRLTVV.

The genes are TRBV7-8 and TRBJ2-7, with 7 bases fitting TRBD2. The germline V gene encodes CDR1 SGHVS and CDR2 FQNEAQ. J was trimmed by 3 bases and V by 5 bases; bases with no gene match: 10. This CDR3 region has 15 residues. The CDR3 reads CASSPQWEGLYEQYF. The DNA for the CDR3 is TGTGCCAGCAGCCCCCAGTGGGAGGGCCTCTACGAGCAGTACTTC.

This chain connects TRBV11-2 to TRBJ2-7, with 10 bases identical to TRBD2. Trimming cost V 1 base and J 4 bases; bases outside gene matches: 4. Germline CDR1 is SGHAT and CDR2 is FQNNGV. The CDR3 has 15 amino acids. The CDR3 spells CASSLGQREGYEQYF. Written as DNA, the CDR3 is TGTGCCAGCAGCTTAGGCCAGCGGGAGGGTTACGAGCAGTACTTC.

This clone is a singleton in its sample. The chain carries TRBV5-1 and TRBJ2-5; 11 positions agree with TRBD1. Germline CDR1 SGHRS, CDR2 YFSETQ. The CDR3 spans 15 residues. Trimming took 4 bases from V and 2 from J; bases not matched to a gene: 4. The CDR3 nucleotides are TGCGCCAGCAGCACGGACAGGGGGCAGCAAGAGACCCAGTACTTC. Its translation is CASSTDRGQQETQYF.

The rearrangement joins TRBV6-6 to TRBJ2-7; TRBD2 might be the D (5 bases). V dropped 7 bases and J dropped 3 bases, with 7 bases sitting between them. CDR3 length: 11 residues. Germline CDR1 and CDR2: MNHNY and SVGAGI (reference sequence). The CDR3 loop is CASNDYYEQYF. The CDR3 DNA reads TGTGCCAGCAATGACTACTACGAGCAGTACTTC.

The CDR3 region is CASSPDSIYGYTF. DNA for the CDR3: TGTGCCAGCAGCCCAGACAGCATCTATGGCTACACCTTC. The chain carries TRBV7-9 and TRBJ1-2; the D gene is possibly TRBD1 (5 bases). The CDR3 has 13 residues. Germline values: CDR1 SEHNR, CDR2 FQNEAQ (reference sequence). V was clipped by 5 bases and J by 4 bases, with 11 bases between them.

This chain connects TRBV14 to TRBJ2-1; D is ambiguous. The germline gives CDR1 SGHDN, CDR2 FVKESK. CDR3 length: 12 residues. Trimming stripped 4 bases from V and 8 bases from J, with 9 bases between. The CDR3 bases are TGTGCCAGCAGCCCGTCTGTCCATGAGCAGTTCTTC. Protein product: CASSPSVHEQFF.

The chain recombines TRBV25-1 with TRBJ2-2; 9 nucleotides agree with TRBD2. J was trimmed by 4 bases and V by 6 bases; bases with no gene match: 6. The length of the CDR3 is 15 residues. Germline V gene sequence: CDR1 MGHDK, CDR2 SYGVNS. CDR3 loop: CASRSSGGSTGELFF. In nucleotides, the CDR3 is TGTGCCAGCAGATCAAGCGGGGGGAGCACCGGGGAGCTGTTTTTT.